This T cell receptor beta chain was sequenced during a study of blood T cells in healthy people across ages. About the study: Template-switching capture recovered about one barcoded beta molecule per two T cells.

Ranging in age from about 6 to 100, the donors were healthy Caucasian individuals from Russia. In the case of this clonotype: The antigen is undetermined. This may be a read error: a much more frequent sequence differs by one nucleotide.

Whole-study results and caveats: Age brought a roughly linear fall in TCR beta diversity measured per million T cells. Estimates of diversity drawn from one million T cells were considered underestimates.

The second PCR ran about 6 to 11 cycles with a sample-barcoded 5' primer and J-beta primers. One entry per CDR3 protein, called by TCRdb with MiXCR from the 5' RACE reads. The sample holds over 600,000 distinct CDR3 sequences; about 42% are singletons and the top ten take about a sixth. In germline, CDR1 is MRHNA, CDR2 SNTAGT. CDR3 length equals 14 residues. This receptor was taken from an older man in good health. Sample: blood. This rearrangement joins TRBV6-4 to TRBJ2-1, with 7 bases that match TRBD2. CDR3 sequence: CASKSSGEGNKQFF. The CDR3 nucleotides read TGTGCCAGCAAAAGCAGCGGGGAAGGCAATAAGCAGTTCTTC.